This TCR beta chain comes out of a study of T-cell reconstitution after alpha-beta-depleted transplantation in children. Per germline, CDR1 DFQATT and CDR2 SNEGSKA (reference sequence). V dropped 0 bases and J dropped 3; count of bases not matched to a gene: 5. This CDR3 comprises 15 residues. The library targeted TCRbeta and was prepared with unique molecular identifiers. One entry per CDR3 protein results from TCRdb running MiXCR on the PCR reads. This table has hundreds of thousands of distinct CDR3 sequences, around 15% appearing once. A few counts support this clonotype. The TCR was taken from a male patient aged 5 to 17 who had a stem cell transplant for acute lymphoblastic leukemia, so the T cells may come from the graft donor. The chain links TRBV20-1 to TRBJ2-7; 10 bases align to TRBD2. The starting material was PBMCs, mostly from graft donor cells, obtained 360 days after TCRalphabeta/CD19-depleted stem cell transplant. This CDR3 is CSARDSASGSYEQYF. CDR3 coding DNA: TGCAGTGCTAGAGATTCGGCTAGCGGGAGCTACGAGCAGTACTTC.